The next 21 T cell receptor beta chains were all read from a single sample in a study of low-dose radiotherapy and immunotherapy resistance in tumors (dated by TCRdb to 2022 to 2024). First-strand cDNA was synthesized using Superscript III and a set of TRAV- and TRBV-specific primers, so that both TCRalpha and TCRbeta chains were covered. TCRs were amplified for about 18 PCR cycles with Phusion, using a constant-region primer paired with the adapter attached to the V primers. TCRdb passed the public sequencing reads through fastp at Q25 and MiXCR, retaining productive beta sequences. Each record represents a unique CDR3 protein, reported with the most common genes and DNA among its rows. Within this sample are about 14,000 distinct CDR3 sequences, with 65% to 75% of them counted one time only. The top ten clonotypes cover roughly 5% of the sample. The receptors shown here come from a human donor with advanced metastatic prostate, ovarian, gallbladder or colorectal cancer (not recorded which). This table probably holds off-target reads from a library built for another chain.

This chain joins TRBV18 and TRBJ1-4; D unresolved. Germline V lookup: CDR1 KGHSH, CDR2 LQKENI. This CDR3 has 13 residues. The ends were cut back, 0 bases at V and 8 bases at J, with 7 bases in the middle. The CDR3 DNA is TGTGCCAGCTCACCACCAGTGAGGGAAAAACTGTTTTTT. Its translation is CASSPPVREKLFF.

The V gene is TRBV20-1, the J gene TRBJ1-1; D gene uncertain. The CDR3 spans 15 residues. In germline, CDR1 is DFQATT, CDR2 SNEGSKA (reference sequence). V was pared by 0 bases and J by 5 bases, with 16 bases between. CDR3 region: CSARDAPGRVTEAFF. The DNA of the CDR3 is TGCAGTGCTAGAGATGCTCCGGGTAGAGTAACTGAAGCTTTCTTT.

The rearrangement uses TRBV24-1 and TRBJ2-5; the match to TRBD2 covers 8 bases. The trim removed 7 bases at V and 4 bases at J, leaving 13 bases unmatched. Per germline, CDR1 KGHDR and CDR2 SFDVKD. The CDR3 has 16 residues. DNA of the CDR3: TGTGCCACCAGCGGGGGTAGCGGGGCCGGCGGAGAGACCCAGTACTTC. Amino acids: CATSGGSGAGGETQYF.

The chain joins TRBV20-1 to TRBJ2-1, with 12 bases matching TRBD2. V dropped 6 bases and J dropped 10; count of bases not matched to a gene: 10. CDR3 size: 14 residues. Germline V CDR1 and CDR2: DFQATT, SNEGSKA (reference sequence). The CDR3 DNA reads as TGCAGTGCAGACCTAGCGGGGGGGCGAAGGGAGCAGTTCTTC. This gives the protein CSADLAGGRREQFF.

This clonotype was picked up a small number of times. V usage is TRBV12-3 or TRBV12-4 and J usage is TRBJ1-5; D not certain. The CDR3 extends over 15 amino acids. V was clipped by 2 bases and J by 5 bases, with 13 bases between them. The CDR3 sequence: CASSLMEGLDQPQHF. The CDR3 nucleotides are TGTGCCAGCAGTTTAATGGAAGGGTTGGATCAGCCCCAGCATTTT.

This chain joins TRBV5-1 and TRBJ1-1; 8 bases fit TRBD1. Trimming at V came to 6 bases and at J to 3 bases, leaving 10 bases not matched to a gene. The CDR3 is made up of 15 amino acids. CDR1 is SGHRS, CDR2 YFSETQ, per germline. CDR3 DNA: TGCGCCAGCAAGGAACAGGGGGTTTGGTACACTGAAGCTTTCTTT. This translates into CASKEQGVWYTEAFF. The full variable domain, rest sourced from reference TRBV5-1 and TRBJ1-1, is KAGVTQTPRYLIKTRGQQVTLSCSPISGHRSVSWYQQTPGQGLQFLFEYFSETQRNKGNFPGRFSGRQFSNSRSEMNVSTLELGDSALYLCASKEQGVWYTEAFFGQGTRLTVV.

The rearrangement uses TRBV12-3 or TRBV12-4 and TRBJ2-5; the D gene is possibly TRBD2 (7 bases). This CDR3 contains 14 residues. V lost 8 bases and J lost 4, with 17 bases in between. The CDR3 DNA reads as TGTGCCAGCGGGGGGGGCACGGGGGCAGAGACCCAGTACTTC. Translation: CASGGGTGAETQYF.

The V call is TRBV21-1, the J call TRBJ2-7; the D segment call TRBD1 is taken from the table without a DNA check. TRBV21-1 is a pseudogene. CDR3 size: 14 residues. CDR3 protein: CASSKRQPHGEQYF. Written as DNA, the CDR3 is TGTGCCAGCAGCAAGCGGCAGCCCCATGGAGAGCAGTACTTC.

The chain carries TRBV4-2 and TRBJ1-4; 8 bases line up with TRBD1. Germline-derived CDR1 and CDR2 are LGHNA and YNFKEQ. This CDR3 region has 15 residues. Trimming at V came to 4 bases and at J to 8 bases, leaving 9 bases not matched to a gene. In DNA form, the CDR3 reads TGTGCCAGCAGCCCACCAGGACAGGGCTCCGAAAAACTGTTTTTT. Translation: CASSPPGQGSEKLFF.

The chain joins TRBV29-1 to TRBJ1-1; D might be TRBD1 (5 bases). V dropped 7 bases and J dropped 3 bases, with 12 bases sitting between them. CDR1 is SQVTM and CDR2 is ANQGSEA in the germline V gene. The CDR3 length is 12 residues. The CDR3 region has the DNA TGCAGCGCGACTCCGGGGGACACTGAAGCTTTCTTT. Translating gives CSATPGDTEAFF.

This sequence joins TRBV12-3 or TRBV12-4 and TRBJ1-5; no definite D call. V lost 6 bases and J lost 8, with 14 bases in between. The CDR3 has 13 residues. CDR3 sequence: CASRPRAGEPQHF. CDR3 nucleotides: TGTGCCAGCAGACCTAGGGCAGGCGAGCCCCAGCATTTT.

V is TRBV5-5 and J is TRBJ2-5; 7 bases map to TRBD1. Per germline, CDR1 SGHKS and CDR2 YYEKEE (reference sequence). The CDR3 runs to 14 residues. Trimming cost V 3 bases and J 3 bases; bases outside gene matches: 5. The CDR3: CASSYRDREETQYF. As DNA, the CDR3 is TGTGCCAGCAGCTACCGGGACAGAGAAGAGACCCAGTACTTC. The full variable domain, in which reference TRBV5-5 and TRBJ2-5 provide the parts outside the CDR3, is DAGVTQSPTHLIKTRGQQVTLRCSPISGHKSVSWYQQVLGQGPQFIFQYYEKEERGRGNFPDRFSARQFPNYSSELNVNALLLGDSALYLCASSYRDREETQYFGPGTRLLVL.

This clonotype occurred a few times. The V call is TRBV2, the J call TRBJ1-1; D gene uncertain. The CDR3 contains 11 residues. Between the trimmed V and J ends, which lost 5 bases and 5 bases, there was a span of 6 bases. The germline gives CDR1 SNHLY, CDR2 FYNNEI. DNA for the CDR3: TGTGCCAGCAGTCGCGAGACTGAAGCTTTCTTT. Protein sequence: CASSRETEAFF. Combining the CDR3 with reference TRBV2 and TRBJ1-1 gives the whole variable domain EPEVTQTPSHQVTQMGQEVILRCVPISNHLYFYWYRQILGQKVEFLVSFYNNEISEKSEIFDDQFSVERPDGSNFTLKIRSTKLEDSAMYFCASSRETEAFFGQGTRLTVV.

This clonotype was recorded a few times. The chain is built from TRBV12-3 or TRBV12-4 and TRBJ2-3, with no clear D. The CDR3 is 11 residues long. V lost 5 bases, J lost 7 bases, and 7 bases lay in between. The CDR3 nucleotides are TGTGCCAGCAGTAGTATTTATACGCAGTATTTT. As protein: CASSSIYTQYF.

This clonotype came up once. This sequence joins TRBV6-2 or TRBV6-3 and TRBJ2-1; 8 bases fit TRBD1. CDR3 length equals 15 residues. Germline V gives CDR1 MNHEY, CDR2 SVGEGT. V trimming: 5 bases; J trimming: 4 bases; junction bases outside the gene matches: 7. This CDR3 reads CASSGRRTGYNEQFF. In DNA, the CDR3 is TGTGCCAGCAGTGGAAGGCGGACAGGGTACAATGAGCAGTTCTTC.

V and J are TRBV6-4 and TRBJ1-1; D remains unclear. The CDR3 length is 13 residues. V was shortened by 2 bases and J by 0 bases, with 4 bases between the two germline ends. The germline CDR1 and CDR2 sequences are MRHNA and SNTAGT. CDR3 nucleotide sequence: TGTGCCAGCAGTGACCAAATGAACACTGAAGCTTTCTTT. Translation: CASSDQMNTEAFF.

This rearrangement joins TRBV2 to TRBJ2-4, with D perhaps TRBD1 or TRBD2 (6 bases each). CDR1 is SNHLY, CDR2 FYNNEI, per germline. The CDR3 consists of 13 residues. V lost 4 bases to trimming and J lost 5 bases, with 9 bases between them. CDR3 nucleotide sequence: TGTGCCAGCAGTGGGGGGGCTCAAAACATTCAGTACTTC. This translates into CASSGGAQNIQYF.

V gene TRBV12-3 or TRBV12-4 combines with J gene TRBJ2-1; TRBD1 matches at 8 bases. With V trimmed by 5 bases and J by 4 bases, 7 bases remained unmatched. This CDR3 contains 15 residues. DNA of the CDR3: TGTGCCAGCAGTCTCGGGAACAGGGGGTACAATGAGCAGTTCTTC. It encodes CASSLGNRGYNEQFF.

This clonotype was counted between two and nine times. The chain links TRBV5-1 to TRBJ1-6; D unclear. The V gene's germline CDR1 is SGHRS and CDR2 YFSETQ. This CDR3 has 15 residues. V shed 3 bases and J shed 7 bases, with 14 bases lying between them. In nucleotides, the CDR3 is TGCGCCAGCAGCTCGGTTCCGGAATCCAATTCACCCCTCCACTTT. It specifies CASSSVPESNSPLHF.

This clonotype was counted between two and nine times. The chain has TRBV28 and TRBJ2-3; no firm D call. V was cut by 5 bases and J by 1 base, with 10 bases left in between. CDR3 length: 14 residues. Per the germline V gene, CDR1 is MDHEN and CDR2 is SYDVKM. The CDR3: CASSPTRGTDTQYF. In DNA, the CDR3 is TGTGCCAGCAGTCCCACCCGGGGCACAGATACGCAGTATTTT.

The chain carries TRBV29-1 and TRBJ2-3; 11 bases are shared with TRBD1. Germline CDR1 reads SQVTM; CDR2 reads ANQGSEA. After removal of 8 bases from V and 6 bases from J, the junction contained 10 bases not matched to a gene. The CDR3 has 14 amino acids. This chain's CDR3 is CSSGQGAWGDTQYF. The CDR3 DNA sequence: TGCAGCTCTGGACAGGGGGCGTGGGGGGATACGCAGTATTTT.